The clone carrying this T cell receptor (beta chain) has a count of ten or more. RNA transcripts provided the source from which TCR beta CDR3 regions were amplified. The HTBI primer set served for first-round RT-PCR of the TCR CDR3. TCRdb processed the multiplex PCR reads anew with MiXCR; each CDR3 protein has one entry. This sample yields around 600,000 distinct CDR3 sequences, of which roughly 46% are seen a single time; less than 9.5% belongs to the top ten. The sample comes from a study of T cells in Graves' hyperthyroidism and ophthalmopathy. The V end was cut by 0 bases, the J end by 4 bases, with 16 bases between. Germline CDR1 and CDR2: ENHRY and SYGVKD. This CDR3 has 16 amino acids.

The TCR comes from an adult man with Graves' disease, either hyperthyroidism or ophthalmopathy (not recorded which). Sequenced input: peripheral blood or thyroid tissue (not recorded which). The V gene is TRBV10-3, the J gene TRBJ2-7; D might be TRBD2 (6 bases). The CDR3 region is CAISESPAAGRYEQYF. DNA for the CDR3: TGTGCCATCAGTGAGTCACCTGCGGCAGGGAGGTACGAGCAGTACTTC.